This paragraph reports one T cell receptor beta chain. The sample originates from a study of blood T cell repertoires in COVID-19. Repertoires were generated with immunoSEQ multiplex PCR, while TCRdb's copy carries only in-frame clones and drops some. Among roughly 240,000 clones listed, around 88% were seen once. V was cut by 5 bases and J by 1 base, with 11 bases left in between. Germline V gene lookup returns CDR1 MDHEN and CDR2 SYDVKM. The CDR3 is made up of 14 amino acids. V gene TRBV28 combines with J gene TRBJ1-2, with D hard to call. This TCR came from a woman aged 40 to 50 with acute COVID-19. What was sequenced was PBMCs or T cells enriched from blood (not recorded which). The CDR3 bases are TGTGCCAGCAGTCCTGGACTCGTTAACTATGGCTACACCTTC. Protein product: CASSPGLVNYGYTF.